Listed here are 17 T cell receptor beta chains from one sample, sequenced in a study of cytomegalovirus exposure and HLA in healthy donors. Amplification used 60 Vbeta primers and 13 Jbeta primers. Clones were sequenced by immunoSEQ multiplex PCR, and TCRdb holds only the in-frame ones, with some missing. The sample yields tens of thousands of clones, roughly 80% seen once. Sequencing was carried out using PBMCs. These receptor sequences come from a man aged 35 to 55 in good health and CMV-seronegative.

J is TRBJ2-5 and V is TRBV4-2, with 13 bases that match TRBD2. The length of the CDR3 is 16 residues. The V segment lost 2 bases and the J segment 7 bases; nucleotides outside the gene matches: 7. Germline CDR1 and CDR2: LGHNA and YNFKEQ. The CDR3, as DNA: TGTGCCAGCAGCCAAATTGGACTAGCGGGAGAGGTGACCCAGTACTTC. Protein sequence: CASSQIGLAGEVTQYF.

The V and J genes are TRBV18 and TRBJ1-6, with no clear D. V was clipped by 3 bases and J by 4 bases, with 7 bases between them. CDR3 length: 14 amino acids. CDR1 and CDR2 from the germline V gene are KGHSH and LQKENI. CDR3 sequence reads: CASSPSAYNSPLHF. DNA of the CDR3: TGTGCCAGCTCACCGAGTGCTTATAATTCACCCCTCCACTTT.

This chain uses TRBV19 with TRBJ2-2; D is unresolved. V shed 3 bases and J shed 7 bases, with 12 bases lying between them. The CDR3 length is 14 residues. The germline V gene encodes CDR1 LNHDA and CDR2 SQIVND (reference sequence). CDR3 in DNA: TGTGCCAGTAGTATTTCCCGCCGGGTCGGGGAGCTGTTTTTT. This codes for CASSISRRVGELFF.

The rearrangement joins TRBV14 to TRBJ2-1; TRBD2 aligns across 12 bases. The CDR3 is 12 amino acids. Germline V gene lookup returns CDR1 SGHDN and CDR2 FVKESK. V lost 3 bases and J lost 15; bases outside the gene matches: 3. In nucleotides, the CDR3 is TGTGCCAGCAGCCAGACTAGCGGGAGTCTGTTCTTC. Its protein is CASSQTSGSLFF.

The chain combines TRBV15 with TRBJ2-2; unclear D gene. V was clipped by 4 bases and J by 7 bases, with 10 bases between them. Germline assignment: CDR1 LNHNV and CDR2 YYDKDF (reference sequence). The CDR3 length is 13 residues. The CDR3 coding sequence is TGTGCCACCAGCAATTCCGGTTACGGGGAGCTGTTTTTT. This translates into CATSNSGYGELFF.

The DNA of the CDR3 is TGTGCCATCAGTCCAGGGACAGGGGTCGTGGAGACCCAGTACTTC. It codes for CAISPGTGVVETQYF. This chain links TRBV10-3 with TRBJ2-5, with 10 bases aligning to TRBD1. Germline loops: CDR1 ENHRY, CDR2 SYGVKD. The V segment lost 5 bases and the J segment 5 bases; nucleotides outside the gene matches: 8. This CDR3 has 15 residues.

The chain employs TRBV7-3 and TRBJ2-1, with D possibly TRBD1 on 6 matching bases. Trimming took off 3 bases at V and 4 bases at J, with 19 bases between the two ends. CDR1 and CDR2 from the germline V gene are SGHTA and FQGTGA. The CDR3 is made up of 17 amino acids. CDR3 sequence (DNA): TGTGCCAGCAGCTTTTCCTTCGGGCAGGGGCCTTACAATGAGCAGTTCTTC. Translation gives CASSFSFGQGPYNEQFF.

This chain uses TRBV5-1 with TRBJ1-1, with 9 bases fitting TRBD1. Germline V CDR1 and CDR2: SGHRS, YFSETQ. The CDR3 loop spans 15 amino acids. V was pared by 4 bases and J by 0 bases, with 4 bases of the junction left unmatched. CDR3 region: CASSPGQGLNTEAFF. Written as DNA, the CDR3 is TGCGCCAGCAGCCCCGGACAGGGGTTGAACACTGAAGCTTTCTTT.

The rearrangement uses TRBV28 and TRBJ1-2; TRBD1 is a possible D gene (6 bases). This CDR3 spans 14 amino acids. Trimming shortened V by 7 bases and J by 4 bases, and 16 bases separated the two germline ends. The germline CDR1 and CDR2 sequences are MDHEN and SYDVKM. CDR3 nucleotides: TGTGCCAGCACCCCGGGGGGCGTCTTCTATGGCTACACCTTC. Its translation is CASTPGGVFYGYTF.

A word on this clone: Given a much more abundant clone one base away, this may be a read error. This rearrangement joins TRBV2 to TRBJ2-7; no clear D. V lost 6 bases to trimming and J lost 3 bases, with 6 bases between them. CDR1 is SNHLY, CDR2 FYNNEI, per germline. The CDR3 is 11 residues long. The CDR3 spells CASSPYYEQYF. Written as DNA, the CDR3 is TGTGCCAGCAGCCCCTACTACGAGCAGTACTTC.

The CDR3 reads CSVDDRAHYGYTF. For the CDR3, the DNA is TGCAGCGTGGATGACAGGGCACACTATGGCTACACCTTC. The chain couples TRBV29-1 to TRBJ1-2; TRBD1 matches 7 bases. CDR1 is SQVTM and CDR2 is ANQGSEA in the germline V gene. J gave up 3 bases and V 6 bases, and 7 bases lay outside the gene matches. This CDR3 has 13 residues. Filled out from reference TRBV29-1 and TRBJ1-2, the complete variable domain reads SAVISQKPSRDICQRGTSLTIQCQVDSQVTMMFWYRQQPGQSLTLIATANQGSEATYESGFVIDKFPISRPNLTFSTLTVSNMSPEDSSIYLCSVDDRAHYGYTFGSGTRLTVV.

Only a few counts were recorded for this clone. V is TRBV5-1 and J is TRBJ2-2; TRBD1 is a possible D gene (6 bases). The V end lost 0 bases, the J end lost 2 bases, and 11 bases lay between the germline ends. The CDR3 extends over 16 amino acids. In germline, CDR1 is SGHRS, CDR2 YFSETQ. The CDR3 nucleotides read TGCGCCAGCAGCTTGGAATCACAGGGAAACACCGGGGAGCTGTTTTTT. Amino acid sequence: CASSLESQGNTGELFF.

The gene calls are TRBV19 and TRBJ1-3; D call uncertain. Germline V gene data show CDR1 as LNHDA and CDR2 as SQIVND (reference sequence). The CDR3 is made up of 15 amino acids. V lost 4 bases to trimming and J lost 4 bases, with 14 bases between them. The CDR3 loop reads CASSRTPRSGNTIYF. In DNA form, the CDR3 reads TGTGCCAGTAGTAGAACGCCGCGCTCAGGAAACACCATATATTTT. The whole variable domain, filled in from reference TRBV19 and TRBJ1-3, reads DGGITQSPKYLFRKEGQNVTLSCEQNLNHDAMYWYRQDPGQGLRLIYYSQIVNDFQKGDIAEGYSVSREKKESFPLTVTSAQKNPTAFYLCASSRTPRSGNTIYFGEGSWLTVV.

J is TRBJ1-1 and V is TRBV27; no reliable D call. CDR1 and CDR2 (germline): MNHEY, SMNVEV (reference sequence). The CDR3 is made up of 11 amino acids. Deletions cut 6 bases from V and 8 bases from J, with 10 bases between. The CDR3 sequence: CASSRGGEAFF. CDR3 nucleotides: TGTGCCAGCAGCCGGGGAGGGGAAGCTTTCTTT.

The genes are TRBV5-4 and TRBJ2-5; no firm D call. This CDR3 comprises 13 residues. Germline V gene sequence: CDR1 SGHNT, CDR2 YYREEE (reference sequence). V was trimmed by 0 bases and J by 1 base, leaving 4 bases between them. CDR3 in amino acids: CASSLDSQETQYF. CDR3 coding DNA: TGTGCCAGCAGCTTGGACAGCCAAGAGACCCAGTACTTC.

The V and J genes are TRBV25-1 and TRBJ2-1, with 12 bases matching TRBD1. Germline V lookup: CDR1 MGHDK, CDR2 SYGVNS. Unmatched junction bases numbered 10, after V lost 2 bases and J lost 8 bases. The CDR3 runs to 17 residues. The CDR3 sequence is CASSEIKTGTGGDEQFF. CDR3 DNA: TGTGCCAGCAGTGAAATAAAAACCGGGACAGGGGGCGATGAGCAGTTCTTC.

This CDR3 is CASSPGTSFPYEQYF. The DNA of the CDR3 is TGCGCCAGCAGCCCAGGGACTAGTTTTCCCTACGAGCAGTACTTC. This sequence joins TRBV5-1 and TRBJ2-7, with 8 bases lining up with TRBD2. V lost 4 bases to trimming and J lost 2 bases; unmatched junction nucleotides: 8. This CDR3 has 15 amino acids. CDR1 is SGHRS and CDR2 is YFSETQ in the germline V gene.